A selection of T cell receptor beta chains follows, all from one sample in a study of T cells after yellow fever vaccination. TCRdb recomputed calls from the 5' RACE reads with MiXCR, one row per CDR3 protein. Among about 340,000 distinct CDR3 sequences listed, 12% were seen once. This specimen was CD4+ T cells sorted from PBMCs, taken 15 days after the yellow fever booster vaccination. All receptors come from a man between 18 and 29 years old who received the YFV17D yellow fever vaccine. The conserved cysteine and the conserved F or W are not part of the CDR3 here. The D gene is left open where the match is weak.

v_gene: TRBV5-4
d_gene: TRBD2
j_gene: TRBJ2-7
CDR3aa: ASSSGGRYEQY

v_gene: TRBV7-2
d_gene: TRBD1
j_gene: TRBJ1-5
CDR3aa: ASSYRQGPNQPQH

v_gene: TRBV6-2/TRBV6-3
d_gene: TRBD1
j_gene: TRBJ1-5
CDR3aa: ASSSRTGGMNSNQPQH

v_gene: TRBV29-1
d_gene: .
j_gene: TRBJ1-5
CDR3aa: SVATGNSNQPQH

v_gene: TRBV11-2
d_gene: TRBD2
j_gene: TRBJ2-3
CDR3aa: ASSSIPTSGGAGDTQY

v_gene: TRBV7-2
d_gene: .
j_gene: TRBJ2-7
CDR3aa: ASGETAN

v_gene: TRBV6-5
d_gene: .
j_gene: TRBJ2-1
CDR3aa: ASSPRGGVSGNEQF

v_gene: TRBV5-1
d_gene: TRBD2
j_gene: TRBJ2-1
CDR3aa: ASSPGGVYNEQF

v_gene: TRBV5-1
d_gene: TRBD2
j_gene: TRBJ2-5
CDR3aa: ASSTGLAGETQY

v_gene: TRBV20-1
d_gene: .
j_gene: TRBJ2-7
CDR3aa: SAYRDGSYEQY

v_gene: TRBV28
d_gene: .
j_gene: TRBJ1-5
CDR3aa: ASSLTVGGSNQPQH